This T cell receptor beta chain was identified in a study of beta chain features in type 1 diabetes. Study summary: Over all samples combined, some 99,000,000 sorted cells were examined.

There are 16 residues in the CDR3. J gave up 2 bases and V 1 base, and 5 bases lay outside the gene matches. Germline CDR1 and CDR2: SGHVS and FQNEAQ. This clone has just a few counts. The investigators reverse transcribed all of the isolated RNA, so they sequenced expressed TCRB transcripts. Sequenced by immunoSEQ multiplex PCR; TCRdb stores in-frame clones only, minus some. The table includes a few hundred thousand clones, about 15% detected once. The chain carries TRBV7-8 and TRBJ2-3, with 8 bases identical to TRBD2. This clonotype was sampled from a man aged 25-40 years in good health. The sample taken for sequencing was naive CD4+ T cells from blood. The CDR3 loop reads CASSLEGAGVTDTQYF. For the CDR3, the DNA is TGTGCCAGCAGCTTAGAAGGAGCGGGGGTCACAGATACGCAGTATTTT.